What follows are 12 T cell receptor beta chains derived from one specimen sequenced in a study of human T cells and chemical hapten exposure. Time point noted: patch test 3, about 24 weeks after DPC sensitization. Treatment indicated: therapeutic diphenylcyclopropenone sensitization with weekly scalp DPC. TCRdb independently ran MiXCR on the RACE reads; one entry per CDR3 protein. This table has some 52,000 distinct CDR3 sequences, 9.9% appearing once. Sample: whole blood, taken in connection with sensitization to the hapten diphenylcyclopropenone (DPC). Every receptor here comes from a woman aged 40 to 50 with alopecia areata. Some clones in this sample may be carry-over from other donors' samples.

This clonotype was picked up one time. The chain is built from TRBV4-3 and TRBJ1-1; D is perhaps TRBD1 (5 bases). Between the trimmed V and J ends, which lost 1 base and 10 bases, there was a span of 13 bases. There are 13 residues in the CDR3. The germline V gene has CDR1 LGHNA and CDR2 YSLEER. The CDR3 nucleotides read TGCGCCAGCAGCCAAGTACTTCACGGGGGAGCTTTCTTT. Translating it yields CASSQVLHGGAFF.

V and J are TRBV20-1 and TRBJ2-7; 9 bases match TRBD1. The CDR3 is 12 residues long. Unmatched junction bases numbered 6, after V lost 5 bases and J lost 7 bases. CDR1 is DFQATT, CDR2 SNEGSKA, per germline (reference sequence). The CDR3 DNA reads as TGCAGTGCTTACAGGGGGCTGGAGGAGCAGTACTTC. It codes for CSAYRGLEEQYF.

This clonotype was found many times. As DNA, the CDR3 is TGTGCCAGCAGCTTATATCGAACCGCTGGGGCTTTCTTT. Translated, it gives CASSLYRTAGAFF. This sequence joins TRBV7-2 and TRBJ1-1; D remains ambiguous. The length of the CDR3 is 13 residues. With 2 bases removed from V and 11 bases from J, the gap between germline ends came to 15 bases. Germline loops: CDR1 SGHTA, CDR2 FQGNSA.

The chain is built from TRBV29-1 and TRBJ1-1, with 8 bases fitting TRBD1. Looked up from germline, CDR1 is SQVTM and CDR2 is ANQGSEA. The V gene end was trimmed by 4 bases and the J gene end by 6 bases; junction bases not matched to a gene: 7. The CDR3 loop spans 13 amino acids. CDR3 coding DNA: TGCAGCGTTGCCGGGACAGGTGGATCTGAAGCTTTCTTT. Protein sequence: CSVAGTGGSEAFF. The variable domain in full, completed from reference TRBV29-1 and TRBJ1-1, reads SAVISQKPSRDICQRGTSLTIQCQVDSQVTMMFWYRQQPGQSLTLIATANQGSEATYESGFVIDKFPISRPNLTFSTLTVSNMSPEDSSIYLCSVAGTGGSEAFFGQGTRLTVV.

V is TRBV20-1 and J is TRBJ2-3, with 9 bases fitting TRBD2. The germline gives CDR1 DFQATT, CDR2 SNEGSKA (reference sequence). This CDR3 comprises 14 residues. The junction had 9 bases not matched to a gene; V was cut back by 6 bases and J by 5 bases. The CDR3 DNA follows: TGCAGTGCACGGAGCGGGGGGCCGGGAGATACGCAGTATTTT. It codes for CSARSGGPGDTQYF.

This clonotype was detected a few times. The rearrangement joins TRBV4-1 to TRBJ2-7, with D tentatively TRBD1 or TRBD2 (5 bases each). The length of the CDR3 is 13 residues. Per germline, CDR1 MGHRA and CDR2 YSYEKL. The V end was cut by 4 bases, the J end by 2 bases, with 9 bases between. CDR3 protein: CASSLGTAYEQYF. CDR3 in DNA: TGCGCCAGCAGCCTAGGGACGGCCTACGAGCAGTACTTC.

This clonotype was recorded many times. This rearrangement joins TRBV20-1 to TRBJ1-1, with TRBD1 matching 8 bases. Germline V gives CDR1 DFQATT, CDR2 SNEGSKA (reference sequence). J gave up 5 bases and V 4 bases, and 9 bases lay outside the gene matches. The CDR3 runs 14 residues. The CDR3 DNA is TGCAGTGCTAAGACAGGGGATAGTTCGACTGAAGCTTTCTTT. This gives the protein CSAKTGDSSTEAFF.

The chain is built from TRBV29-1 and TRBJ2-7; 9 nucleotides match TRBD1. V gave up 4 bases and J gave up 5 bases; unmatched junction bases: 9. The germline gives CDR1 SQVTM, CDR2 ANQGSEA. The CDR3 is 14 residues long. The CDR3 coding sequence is TGCAGCGTTGCAAGACAGGGGGACTTGGACGAGCAGTACTTC. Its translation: CSVARQGDLDEQYF.

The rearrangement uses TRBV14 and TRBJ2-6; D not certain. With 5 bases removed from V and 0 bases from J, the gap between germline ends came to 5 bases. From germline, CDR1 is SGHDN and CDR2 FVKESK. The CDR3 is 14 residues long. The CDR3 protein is CASSFFSGANVLTF. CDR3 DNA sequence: TGTGCCAGCAGCTTTTTCTCTGGGGCCAACGTCCTGACTTTC.

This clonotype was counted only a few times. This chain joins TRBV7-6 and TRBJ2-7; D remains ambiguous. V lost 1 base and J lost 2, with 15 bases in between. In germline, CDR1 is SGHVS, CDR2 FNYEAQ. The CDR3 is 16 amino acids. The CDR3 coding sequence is TGTGCCAGCAGCTTAGAGGCAGGCCATCCAGCCTACGAGCAGTACTTC. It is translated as CASSLEAGHPAYEQYF.

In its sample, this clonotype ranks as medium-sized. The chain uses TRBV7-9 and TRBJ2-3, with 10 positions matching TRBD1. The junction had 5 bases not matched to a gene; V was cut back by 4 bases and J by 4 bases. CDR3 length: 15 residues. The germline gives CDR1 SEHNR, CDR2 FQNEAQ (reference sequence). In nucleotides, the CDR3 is TGTGCCAGCAGCTCCGACAGGGGGCAGTCAGATACGCAGTATTTT. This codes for CASSSDRGQSDTQYF. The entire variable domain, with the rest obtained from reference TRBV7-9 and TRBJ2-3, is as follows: DTGVSQNPRHKITKRGQNVTFRCDPISEHNRLYWYRQTLGQGPEFLTYFQNEAQLEKSRLLSDRFSAERPKGSFSTLEIQRTEQGDSAMYLCASSSDRGQSDTQYFGPGTRLTVL.

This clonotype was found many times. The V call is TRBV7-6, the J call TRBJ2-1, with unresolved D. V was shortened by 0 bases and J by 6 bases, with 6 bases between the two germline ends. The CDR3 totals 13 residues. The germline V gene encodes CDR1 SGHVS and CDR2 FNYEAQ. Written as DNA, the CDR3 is TGTGCCAGCAGCTTAGCAGCCTCCAATGAGCAGTTCTTC. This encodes CASSLAASNEQFF.